The T cell receptor beta chain under discussion was sequenced for a study of graft-versus-host responses after intestinal transplantation. For the study at large: Those transplanted obtained multivisceral, liver-intestinal, or isolated intestinal grafts. Once they had received anti-thymocyte globulin induction, all recipients took tacrolimus and steroids for about 3 years.

Comments on this clone: The antigen is undetermined.

CDR3 length equals 14 residues. The V and J ends lost 3 bases and 0 bases respectively, with 6 bases between them. The germline V gene encodes CDR1 WSHSY and CDR2 SAAADI. Sequenced by immunoSEQ multiplex PCR; TCRdb stores in-frame clones only, minus some. The sample shows 9,500 to 10,000 clones, about 90% of them seen only once. The study, taken as a whole, reports: Across patients carrying graft-donor T cell macrochimerism, allografts held high graft-versus-host to host-versus-graft clonal ratios. An association linked early post-transplant HvG declines with peak circulating GvH clone levels.

The V gene is TRBV10-2, the J gene TRBJ1-5; the D gene is possibly TRBD1 (5 bases). Sequencing was performed on PBMCs, taken just over 42 days after intestinal transplant. The receptor was derived from a human patient who received an intestinal transplant, so some T cells may come from the graft donor. CDR3 DNA sequence: TGCGCCAGCAGTGACAGGGATAGCAATCAGCCCCAGCATTTT. Amino acid sequence: CASSDRDSNQPQHF.